This T cell receptor (beta chain) was recorded in a study of shared clonotypes between healthy human individuals. In its sample, this clone was seen once. As yet, its antigen is unknown. The same CDR3 can be traced to other DNA sequences in this sample. Sorted-subset replicate PCRs used roughly 210 ng of genomic DNA. This amount corresponded to tens of thousands of T cell genomes. In the original processing: Filtering differed, since immunoSEQ gave only junction sequences and no quality scores. Clones were read by immunoSEQ multiplex PCR, and TCRdb kept only the in-frame ones, dropping some. The V and J calls and clone size were taken over from that table, and D and trimming were inferred from the DNA. The table shows over 1.4 million clones, with approximately 97% occurring only once. Donors had no recently reported acute infections or vaccinations and were HIV-negative. Study-wide results and caveats: Naive CD4 clonotypes overlapped across a handful of donors at around 5%.

CDR3 size: 14 residues. The V and J ends lost 5 bases and 0 bases respectively, with 9 bases between them. Germline V gene lookup returns CDR1 SGHNT and CDR2 YENEEA. The sample comprised naive CD4+ T cells sorted from blood. Subset here: CD45RA+ positively selected. The sequence derives from a young man in good health. The chain combines TRBV11-3 with TRBJ2-3; TRBD1 might be the D (5 bases). The CDR3 region has the DNA TGTGCCAGCAGCGTTGACAGTAGCACAGATACGCAGTATTTT. Translating it yields CASSVDSSTDTQYF. Variable domain in full (rest from reference TRBV11-3 and TRBJ2-3): EAGVVQSPRYKIIEKKQPVAFWCNPISGHNTLYWYLQNLGQGPELLIRYENEEAVDDSQLPKDRFSAERLKGVDSTLKIQPAELGDSAVYLCASSVDSSTDTQYFGPGTRLTVL.